Here is one TCR beta chain with its context. Its matching antigen is unknown. This specimen comes from a study of T cell responses to AZD1222 COVID-19 vaccine. Study findings and constraints: Unmutated variant regions are reportedly the target of nearly half of TCRs that are spike-specific. Only a handful of AZD1222 recipients were seropositive at baseline.

Sequenced by immunoSEQ multiplex PCR; TCRdb stores in-frame clones only, minus some. The data contain around 110,000 clones, around 89% of them singletons. Germline CDR1 reads MNHEY; CDR2 reads SVGAGI. The CDR3 contains 15 residues. J was trimmed by 8 bases and V by 7 bases; bases with no gene match: 7. The source is an adult in good health. Material: peripheral blood, obtained on day 0 of AZD1222 vaccination. The V call is TRBV6-5, the J call TRBJ2-1; 14 bases match TRBD2. CDR3 sequence: CASNDRGLAGDEQFF. The CDR3 region has the DNA TGTGCCAGCAACGACAGGGGACTAGCGGGAGATGAGCAGTTCTTC.